This note documents a single T cell receptor (beta chain) sequence. Its antigen is not identified. Blood draws occurred at baseline, cycle 4 day 1, and cycle 7 day 1. The data derive from a study of OX40 agonist ivuxolimab in advanced cancers. Study as a whole: From roughly 23 to 90 years was the age range, with a mean of around 56 years, and about 83% were male. Three individuals attained partial responses, comprising one hepatocellular carcinoma case and two cutaneous melanoma cases. Study conclusions and caveats: Low normalized T-cell clonal expansion was additionally recorded for some nonresponders.

Sequencing used immunoSEQ multiplex PCR; TCRdb keeps in-frame clones, though not all of them. Of about 60,000 clones listed, less than 90% are singletons. The input for sequencing was CD4+ or CD8+ T cells sorted from blood, taken in a trial of the OX40 agonist ivuxolimab. The sequence was collected from an adult with an advanced solid tumor such as melanoma, head and neck, liver or kidney cancer.

CDR3 sequence: CASSVDPGTGAGELFF. As DNA, the CDR3 is TGTGCCAGCAGCGTAGACCCCGGGACAGGGGCCGGGGAGCTGTTTTTT. The rearrangement joins TRBV9 to TRBJ2-2; TRBD1 matches 10 bases. After removal of 0 bases from V and 6 bases from J, the junction contained 5 bases not matched to a gene. Germline V gene sequence: CDR1 SGDLS, CDR2 YYNGEE. This CDR3 spans 16 amino acids.